The 27 T cell receptor beta chains below come from one sample, sequenced in a study of OX40 agonist ivuxolimab in advanced cancers. The data were produced by immunoSEQ multiplex PCR, yet TCRdb's version contains in-frame clones alone and is incomplete. Among 65,000 to 85,000 clones listed, about 88% were seen once. The input for sequencing was CD4+ or CD8+ T cells sorted from blood, taken in a trial of the OX40 agonist ivuxolimab. These receptors were collected from an adult with an advanced solid tumor such as melanoma, head and neck, liver or kidney cancer.

The rearrangement uses TRBV7-9 and TRBJ1-5, with D maybe TRBD1 (6 bases). V was cut by 5 bases and J by 4 bases, with 15 bases left in between. This CDR3 comprises 15 residues. Germline-derived CDR1 and CDR2 are SEHNR and FQNEAQ (reference sequence). The CDR3 DNA reads as TGTGCCAGCAGCCTACAGGGCAATGGGAATCAGCCCCAGCATTTT. It specifies CASSLQGNGNQPQHF. Supplemented by reference TRBV7-9 and TRBJ1-5, the full variable domain reads DTGVSQNPRHKITKRGQNVTFRCDPISEHNRLYWYRQTLGQGPEFLTYFQNEAQLEKSRLLSDRFSAERPKGSFSTLEIQRTEQGDSAMYLCASSLQGNGNQPQHFGDGTRLSIL.

The rearrangement links TRBV14 to TRBJ2-7; 7 bases agree with TRBD2. The length of the CDR3 is 13 residues. The V and J ends lost 0 bases and 6 bases, in that order; junction bases with no gene match: 2. Germline V lookup: CDR1 SGHDN, CDR2 FVKESK. CDR3 nucleotide sequence: TGTGCCAGCAGCCAAGATCTAGCGGCCGAGCAGTACTTC. Encoded protein: CASSQDLAAEQYF.

V usage is TRBV11-2 and J usage is TRBJ2-7, with TRBD2 matching over 7 bases. The germline CDR1 and CDR2 sequences are SGHAT and FQNNGV. J gave up 3 bases and V 5 bases, and 4 bases lay outside the gene matches. The CDR3 consists of 13 residues. CDR3 in amino acids: CASSRGRGYEQYF. The DNA of the CDR3 is TGTGCCAGCAGCCGCGGGAGAGGCTACGAGCAGTACTTC.

This clone was detected once. The V and J genes are TRBV30 and TRBJ1-5, with a possible D match to TRBD1 (6 bases). Germline V CDR1 and CDR2: GTSNPN, SVGIG (reference sequence). Trimming shortened V by 2 bases and J by 11 bases, and 16 bases separated the two germline ends. There are 13 residues in the CDR3. The CDR3 DNA sequence: TGTGCCTGGAGTCCGGGGGCCAGTTCGACCCAGCATTTT. Protein product: CAWSPGASSTQHF.

The V and J genes are TRBV18 and TRBJ2-7; tentative D call: TRBD2 (7 bases). CDR1 and CDR2 (germline): KGHSH, LQKENI. The CDR3 is 16 amino acids. The ends were cut back, 6 bases at V and 0 bases at J, with 18 bases in the middle. CDR3 DNA sequence: TGTGCCAGCTCCTCCCGGGGGCGGGGGAGCTCCTACGAGCAGTACTTC. This translates into CASSSRGRGSSYEQYF.

This clone was observed a single time. The V and J genes are TRBV2 and TRBJ2-5; perhaps TRBD1 as D (6 bases). This CDR3 comprises 13 residues. Germline V gene lookup returns CDR1 SNHLY and CDR2 FYNNEI. V was cut by 4 bases and J by 3 bases, with 9 bases left in between. This CDR3 is CASSGDKEETQYF. DNA of the CDR3: TGTGCCAGCAGTGGGGACAAAGAAGAGACCCAGTACTTC.

The CDR3 spells CASSPGTGLQETQYF. In DNA form, the CDR3 reads TGCGCCAGCAGCCCCGGGACAGGGTTACAAGAGACCCAGTACTTC. This rearrangement joins TRBV4-1 to TRBJ2-5; 9 bases agree with TRBD1. The CDR3 has 15 residues. The germline V gene has CDR1 MGHRA and CDR2 YSYEKL. V lost 4 bases to trimming and J lost 2 bases; unmatched junction nucleotides: 5.

The CDR3 bases are TGTGCCAGCAGCCTCGGGGGGGCTGGGGCCAACGTCCTGACTTTC. This gives the protein CASSLGGAGANVLTF. The chain links TRBV28 to TRBJ2-6; TRBD2 matches at 8 bases. From germline, CDR1 is MDHEN and CDR2 SYDVKM. Unmatched junction bases numbered 3, after V lost 6 bases and J lost 2 bases. This CDR3 is 15 amino acids long. Using reference TRBV28 and TRBJ2-6 for the parts outside the CDR3, the full variable domain is DVKVTQSSRYLVKRTGEKVFLECVQDMDHENMFWYRQDPGLGLRLIYFSYDVKMKEKGDIPEGYSVSREKKERFSLILESASTNQTSMYLCASSLGGAGANVLTFGAGSRLTVL.

V is TRBV7-8 and J is TRBJ2-7, with TRBD2 identical over 7 bases. V dropped 0 bases and J dropped 5; count of bases not matched to a gene: 4. The germline CDR1 and CDR2 sequences are SGHVS and FQNEAQ. The CDR3 runs 14 residues. CDR3 DNA: TGTGCCAGCAGCTTAGCGGGGGGGAGAAACGAGCAGTACTTC. Protein: CASSLAGGRNEQYF.

The chain couples TRBV11-3 to TRBJ2-7, with D uncertain. This CDR3 spans 14 amino acids. Trimming pared 1 base from V and 6 bases from J, leaving 13 bases between. Germline CDR1 reads SGHNT; CDR2 reads YENEEA. The CDR3 loop reads CASSLGEGSSEQYF. The CDR3 coding sequence is TGTGCCAGCAGCTTAGGGGAAGGAAGCTCCGAGCAGTACTTC.

This chain joins TRBV11-2 and TRBJ2-1, with D tentatively TRBD1 (6 bases). V lost 4 bases and J 3 bases, leaving 16 bases between the germline ends. CDR1 is SGHAT, CDR2 FQNNGV, per germline. This CDR3 is built from 16 residues. CDR3 in amino acids: CASSSEGEFGYNEQFF. The CDR3 nucleotides read TGTGCCAGCAGCTCAGAGGGGGAGTTCGGCTACAATGAGCAGTTCTTC.

The CDR3 here is CASSKQVASNQPQHF. The CDR3, as DNA: TGTGCCAGTAGTAAGCAGGTCGCTAGCAATCAGCCCCAGCATTTT. This chain connects TRBV19 to TRBJ1-5, with D unresolved. Trimming removed 4 bases from V and 0 bases from J, with 10 bases in between. Germline loops: CDR1 LNHDA, CDR2 SQIVND (reference sequence). The CDR3 has 15 amino acids.

The chain uses TRBV27 and TRBJ2-7, with D tentatively TRBD1 (6 bases). Germline CDR1 and CDR2: MNHEY and SMNVEV (reference sequence). This CDR3 has 13 residues. V was shortened by 6 bases and J by 0 bases, with 9 bases between the two germline ends. The CDR3 spells CASRTTGSYEQYF. CDR3 DNA sequence: TGTGCCAGCAGGACGACAGGCTCCTACGAGCAGTACTTC.

This clone was recorded once. The CDR3 loop is CASSWGGFRTEAFF. CDR3 DNA sequence: TGTGCCAGCAGCTGGGGGGGGTTTAGGACTGAAGCTTTCTTT. The genes are TRBV7-9 and TRBJ1-1; TRBD1 might be the D (5 bases). Trimming pared 4 bases from V and 5 bases from J, leaving 14 bases between. The CDR3 loop spans 14 amino acids. Germline CDR1 reads SEHNR; CDR2 reads FQNEAQ (reference sequence).

The rearrangement uses TRBV5-1 and TRBJ2-1, with 10 positions matching TRBD2. The V gene end was trimmed by 5 bases and the J gene end by 10 bases; junction bases not matched to a gene: 12. Germline CDR1 is SGHRS and CDR2 is YFSETQ. The CDR3 contains 15 residues. In nucleotides, the CDR3 is TGCGCCAGCAGTATAGGGACTAGCGATCCGACCGAGCAGTTCTTC. Residues: CASSIGTSDPTEQFF.

The rearrangement links TRBV2 to TRBJ1-2, with no clear D. This CDR3 is 14 amino acids long. Looked up from germline, CDR1 is SNHLY and CDR2 is FYNNEI. V was trimmed by 4 bases and J by 0 bases, leaving 9 bases between them. The CDR3 DNA sequence: TGTGCCAGCAGTGTTGTCAGAGCTAACTATGGCTACACCTTC. This encodes CASSVVRANYGYTF.

J is TRBJ1-3 and V is TRBV6-1, with D perhaps TRBD1 (5 bases). The CDR3 loop spans 14 amino acids. The germline gives CDR1 MNHNS, CDR2 SASEGT. Trimming stripped 2 bases from V and 3 bases from J, with 8 bases between. DNA for the CDR3: TGTGCCAGCAGTGAAAGGGGAAATGGAAACACCATATATTTT. Translating it yields CASSERGNGNTIYF.

This clone was recorded a few times. V usage is TRBV10-3 and J usage is TRBJ1-1; D unclear. The V and J ends lost 5 bases and 6 bases respectively, with 13 bases between them. In germline, CDR1 is ENHRY, CDR2 SYGVKD. The CDR3 runs 13 residues. In nucleotides, the CDR3 is TGTGCCATCAGTCTAGACAAGGCTGCTGAAGCTTTCTTT. Translated: CAISLDKAAEAFF.

J is TRBJ2-5 and V is TRBV6-5; TRBD1 might be the D (6 bases). Germline CDR1 reads MNHEY; CDR2 reads SVGAGI. The CDR3 extends over 15 amino acids. V was trimmed by 0 bases and J by 4 bases, leaving 12 bases between them. The CDR3 DNA reads TGTGCCAGCAGTTACTCAAAGGACAGAGGAGAGACCCAGTACTTC. It codes for CASSYSKDRGETQYF.

The rearrangement joins TRBV18 to TRBJ2-2, with TRBD2 identical over 7 bases. J lost 6 bases, V lost 5 bases, and 9 bases had no gene match. The CDR3 is 15 amino acids. The germline V gene encodes CDR1 KGHSH and CDR2 LQKENI. CDR3 DNA: TGTGCCAGCTCATTAGGCCTAGCGGCATCCGGGGAGCTGTTTTTT. Amino acids: CASSLGLAASGELFF.

The genes are TRBV18 and TRBJ2-5; TRBD1 or TRBD2 may be the D gene (5 bases each). Germline CDR1 reads KGHSH; CDR2 reads LQKENI. This CDR3 has 15 residues. V gave up 2 bases and J gave up 0 bases, with 10 bases separating them. In nucleotides, the CDR3 is TGTGCCAGCTCACCAAAGGGGACGGACCAAGAGACCCAGTACTTC. This encodes CASSPKGTDQETQYF.

This clone appeared many times. The CDR3 reads CASSRDRNTEAFF. The CDR3, as DNA: TGTGCCAGCAGCAGGGACAGGAACACTGAAGCTTTCTTT. V gene TRBV7-3 combines with J gene TRBJ1-1; 7 bases are shared with TRBD1. Germline V gene data show CDR1 as SGHTA and CDR2 as FQGTGA. The J segment lost 1 base and the V segment lost 5 bases, leaving 1 base of the junction unmatched. The CDR3 spans 13 residues.

This clone was observed a single time. V is TRBV7-9 and J is TRBJ2-5, with a possible D match to TRBD1 (5 bases). Germline values: CDR1 SEHNR, CDR2 FQNEAQ (reference sequence). V lost 6 bases to trimming and J lost 2 bases, with 7 bases between them. The CDR3 contains 12 residues. The CDR3 DNA reads TGTGCCAGCAGTCCAGGGCAAGAGACCCAGTACTTC. Translation: CASSPGQETQYF.

V and J are TRBV5-1 and TRBJ2-5, with 9 bases lining up with TRBD1. This CDR3 is built from 16 residues. Unmatched junction bases numbered 7, after V lost 2 bases and J lost 2 bases. Germline assignment: CDR1 SGHRS and CDR2 YFSETQ. The CDR3 DNA reads as TGCGCCAGCAGCTTCCGGACAGGGGCCCCACAAGAGACCCAGTACTTC. Encoded protein: CASSFRTGAPQETQYF.

This clone is medium-sized in the sample. V and J are TRBV5-1 and TRBJ1-3, with a tentative D call TRBD1 (5 bases). The V end was cut by 4 bases, the J end by 0 bases, with 8 bases between. The CDR3 is made up of 14 amino acids. Germline V gene sequence: CDR1 SGHRS, CDR2 YFSETQ. In DNA form, the CDR3 reads TGCGCCAGCAGCGGGGGTAACTCTGGAAACACCATATATTTT. Translation gives CASSGGNSGNTIYF.

The chain couples TRBV5-1 to TRBJ2-7; D may match TRBD1 or TRBD2 (5 bases each). There are 15 residues in the CDR3. V dropped 0 bases and J dropped 0 bases, with 10 bases sitting between them. Germline-derived CDR1 and CDR2 are SGHRS and YFSETQ. CDR3 sequence reads: CASSLAGHFSYEQYF. The CDR3 DNA is TGCGCCAGCAGCTTGGCGGGGCATTTCTCCTACGAGCAGTACTTC.

The chain links TRBV5-1 to TRBJ2-3, with D maybe TRBD1 (6 bases). CDR1 is SGHRS and CDR2 is YFSETQ in the germline V gene. Trimming stripped 4 bases from V and 6 bases from J, with 21 bases between. The CDR3 is 16 amino acids. The CDR3: CASSLGQLRRADTQYF. CDR3 DNA: TGCGCCAGCAGCCTCGGACAGCTTCGGCGGGCGGATACGCAGTATTTT.